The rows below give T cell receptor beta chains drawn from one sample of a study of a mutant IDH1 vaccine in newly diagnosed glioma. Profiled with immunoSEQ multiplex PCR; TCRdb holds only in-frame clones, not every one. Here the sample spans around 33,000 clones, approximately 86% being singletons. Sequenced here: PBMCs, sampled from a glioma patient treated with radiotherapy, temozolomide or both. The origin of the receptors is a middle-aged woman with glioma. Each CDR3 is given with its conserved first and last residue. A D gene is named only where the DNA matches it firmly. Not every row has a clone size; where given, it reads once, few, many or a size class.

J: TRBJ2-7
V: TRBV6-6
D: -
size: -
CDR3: CASTHQGEQYF
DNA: TGTGCCAGCACCCACCAGGGTGAGCAGTACTTC

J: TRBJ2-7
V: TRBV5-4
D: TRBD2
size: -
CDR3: CASSSTSGNIYEQYF
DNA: TGTGCCAGCAGCTCGACTAGCGGGAATATCTACGAGCAGTACTTC

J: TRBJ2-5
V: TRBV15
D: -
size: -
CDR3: CATSRDLGTQETQYF
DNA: TGTGCCACCAGCAGAGATTTGGGGACCCAAGAGACCCAGTACTTC

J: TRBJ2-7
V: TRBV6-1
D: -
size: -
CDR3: CASSEGGAYEQYF
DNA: TGTGCCAGCAGTGAAGGAGGAGCCTACGAGCAGTACTTC

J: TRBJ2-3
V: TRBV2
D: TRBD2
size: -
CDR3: CASRRRGEGTDTQYF
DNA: TGTGCCAGCAGGCGTCGGGGGGAGGGCACAGATACGCAGTATTTT

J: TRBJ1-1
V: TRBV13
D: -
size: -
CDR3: CASSLGRRGLEAFF
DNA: TGTGCCAGCAGCCTAGGCCGTAGGGGACTTGAAGCTTTCTTT

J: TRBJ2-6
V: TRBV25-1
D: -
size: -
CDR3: CASSDLRVEGANVLTF
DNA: TGTGCCAGCAGTGATCTGCGGGTGGAAGGGGCCAACGTCCTGACTTTC

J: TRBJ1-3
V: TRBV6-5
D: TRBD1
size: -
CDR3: CASSEDRGRGNTIYF
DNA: TGTGCCAGCTCGGAAGACAGGGGGCGTGGAAACACCATATATTTT

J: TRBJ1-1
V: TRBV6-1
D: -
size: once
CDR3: CASSEEGGLGTEAFF
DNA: TGTGCCAGCAGTGAAGAGGGGGGGTTGGGCACTGAAGCTTTCTTT

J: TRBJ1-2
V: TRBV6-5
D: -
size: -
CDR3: CASSPGVGYTF
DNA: TGTGCCAGCAGTCCAGGGGTCGGCTACACCTTC

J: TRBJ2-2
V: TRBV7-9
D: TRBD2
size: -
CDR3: CASSPLAGGNTGELFF
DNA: TGTGCCAGCAGCCCCCTAGCGGGGGGGAACACCGGGGAGCTGTTTTTT

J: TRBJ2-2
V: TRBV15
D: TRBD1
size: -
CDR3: CATSRGQANTGELFF
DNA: TGTGCCACCAGCAGGGGACAGGCGAACACCGGGGAGCTGTTTTTT

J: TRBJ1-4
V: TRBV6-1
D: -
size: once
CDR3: CASQDSLFNEKLFF
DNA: TGTGCCAGTCAGGACAGCCTCTTTAATGAAAAACTGTTTTTT

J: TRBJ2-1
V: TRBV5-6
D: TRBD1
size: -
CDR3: CASSWDRDNEQFF
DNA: TGTGCCAGCAGCTGGGACAGAGACAATGAGCAGTTCTTC

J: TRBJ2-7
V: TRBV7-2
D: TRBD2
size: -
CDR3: CASKPGVTSFHEQYF
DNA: TGTGCCAGCAAGCCCGGGGTGACTAGCTTCCACGAGCAGTACTTC

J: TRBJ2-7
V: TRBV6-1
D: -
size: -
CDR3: CASSEAYTYEQYF
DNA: TGTGCCAGCAGTGAAGCTTATACCTACGAGCAGTACTTC

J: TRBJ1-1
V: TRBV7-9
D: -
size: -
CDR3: CASSFSGVRAFF
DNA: TGTGCCAGCAGCTTCTCAGGGGTTCGAGCTTTCTTT

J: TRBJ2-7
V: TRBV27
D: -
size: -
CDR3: CASSLFSQGEQYF
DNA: TGTGCCAGCAGTTTATTTTCCCAAGGCGAGCAGTACTTC

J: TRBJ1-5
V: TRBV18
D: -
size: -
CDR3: CASSPRDASNQPQHF
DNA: TGTGCCAGCTCACCACGGGACGCGTCGAATCAGCCCCAGCATTTT

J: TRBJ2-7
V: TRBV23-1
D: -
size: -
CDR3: CATRITGTYEQYF
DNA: TGCGCCACCAGAATTACAGGGACCTACGAGCAGTACTTC